Each of the 7 T cell receptor beta chains below was sequenced from the same sample in a study of CD8 T cells in ankylosing spondylitis (dated by TCRdb to between 2016 and 2019). Libraries were prepared through 5' RACE. The run used an Illumina HiSeq 2500. TCRdb passed the public sequencing reads through fastp at Q25 and MiXCR, retaining productive beta sequences. Each CDR3 protein gets just one entry, which takes the most common genes and DNA from the rows behind it. This sample comprises roughly 39,000 distinct CDR3 sequences, less than 3.5% of them detected only once. The leading ten clones occupy approximately 4.2% of the sample. Input material: blood, either unsorted or a sorted T cell fraction (not recorded which). These receptor sequences come from a male donor with ankylosing spondylitis or in good health (not recorded which).

The CDR3 region has the DNA TGTGCCAGCAGCGGACCCACCGGGGGCACTGAAGCTTTCTTT. Its translation: CASSGPTGGTEAFF. This chain connects TRBV9 to TRBJ1-1; D is possibly TRBD1 (5 bases). V gave up 3 bases and J gave up 4 bases, with 13 bases separating them. CDR3 length equals 14 residues. CDR1 is SGDLS and CDR2 is YYNGEE in the germline V gene. The full variable domain, with the rest looked up from reference TRBV9 and TRBJ1-1, is DSGVTQTPKHLITATGQRVTLRCSPRSGDLSVYWYQQSLDQGLQFLIQYYNGEERAKGNILERFSAQQFPDLHSELNLSSLELGDSALYFCASSGPTGGTEAFFGQGTRLTVV.

This clonotype occurred many times. The chain has TRBV9 and TRBJ2-1, with 11 bases that match TRBD2. Per germline, CDR1 SGDLS and CDR2 YYNGEE. J was trimmed by 6 bases and V by 2 bases; bases with no gene match: 4. The length of the CDR3 is 15 residues. The CDR3 reads CASSVALAGANEQFF. DNA of the CDR3: TGTGCCAGCAGCGTGGCACTAGCGGGAGCCAATGAGCAGTTCTTC. Supplemented by reference TRBV9 and TRBJ2-1, the full variable domain reads DSGVTQTPKHLITATGQRVTLRCSPRSGDLSVYWYQQSLDQGLQFLIQYYNGEERAKGNILERFSAQQFPDLHSELNLSSLELGDSALYFCASSVALAGANEQFFGPGTRLTVL.

This clonotype has ten or more counts. The chain combines TRBV9 with TRBJ2-1; weak D call: TRBD1 (6 bases). The germline V and J ends were trimmed by 3 bases and 3 bases, with 13 bases remaining between them. CDR1 and CDR2 from the germline V gene are SGDLS and YYNGEE. The CDR3 contains 15 residues. CDR3 residues: CASSEGGKNYNEQFF. The DNA for the CDR3 is TGTGCCAGCAGCGAAGGGGGAAAGAACTACAATGAGCAGTTCTTC. Together with reference TRBV9 and TRBJ2-1, the CDR3 gives the full variable domain: DSGVTQTPKHLITATGQRVTLRCSPRSGDLSVYWYQQSLDQGLQFLIQYYNGEERAKGNILERFSAQQFPDLHSELNLSSLELGDSALYFCASSEGGKNYNEQFFGPGTRLTVL.

In its sample, this clonotype was seen many times. This chain uses TRBV9 with TRBJ2-2, with TRBD2 matching over 13 bases. The CDR3 extends over 23 amino acids. Germline V gene lookup returns CDR1 SGDLS and CDR2 YYNGEE. Trimming at V came to 0 bases and at J to 3 bases, leaving 20 bases not matched to a gene. The CDR3 here is CASSVVPTSGRAQKDSYTGELFF. The CDR3 DNA sequence: TGTGCCAGCAGCGTAGTACCAACTAGCGGGAGGGCGCAGAAAGACTCTTACACCGGGGAGCTGTTTTTT.

This clonotype showed up many times. The chain couples TRBV9 to TRBJ2-1; 7 bases fit TRBD2. After removal of 4 bases from V and 9 bases from J, the junction contained 16 bases not matched to a gene. This CDR3 has 16 residues. The germline gives CDR1 SGDLS, CDR2 YYNGEE. The CDR3 is CASSPSGRAGEVEQFF. The CDR3 DNA reads TGTGCCAGCAGCCCCTCAGGGCGGGCGGGAGAGGTTGAGCAGTTCTTC.

This clonotype occurred many times. The chain is built from TRBV9 and TRBJ2-5; tentatively, D is TRBD2 (6 bases). Deletions cut 4 bases from V and 0 bases from J, with 13 bases between. This CDR3 is built from 15 residues. The germline CDR1 and CDR2 sequences are SGDLS and YYNGEE. CDR3: CASSRGRSYQETQYF. In DNA, the CDR3 is TGTGCCAGCAGCCGAGGGAGGAGTTACCAAGAGACCCAGTACTTC.

This clonotype occurred many times. The gene calls are TRBV9 and TRBJ1-1, with 9 bases matching TRBD1. Germline V gene data show CDR1 as SGDLS and CDR2 as YYNGEE. V was pared by 0 bases and J by 6 bases, with 3 bases of the junction left unmatched. This CDR3 has 14 amino acids. CDR3 protein: CASSVAGQGSEAFF. The DNA of the CDR3 is TGTGCCAGCAGCGTAGCGGGACAGGGTTCTGAAGCTTTCTTT. Full variable domain (remainder filled in from reference TRBV9 and TRBJ1-1): DSGVTQTPKHLITATGQRVTLRCSPRSGDLSVYWYQQSLDQGLQFLIQYYNGEERAKGNILERFSAQQFPDLHSELNLSSLELGDSALYFCASSVAGQGSEAFFGQGTRLTVV.